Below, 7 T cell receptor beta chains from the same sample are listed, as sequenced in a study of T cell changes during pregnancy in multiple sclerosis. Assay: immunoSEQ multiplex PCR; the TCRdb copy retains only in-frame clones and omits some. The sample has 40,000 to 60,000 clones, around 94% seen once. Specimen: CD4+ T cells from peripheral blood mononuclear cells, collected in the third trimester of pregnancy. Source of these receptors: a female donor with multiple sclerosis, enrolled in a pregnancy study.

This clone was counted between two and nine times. The DNA for the CDR3 is TGTGCCAGCCGGTCGGACAGGGGTTATTCACCCCTCCACTTT. Protein: CASRSDRGYSPLHF. The chain is built from TRBV2 and TRBJ1-6, with TRBD1 matching over 9 bases. With V trimmed by 8 bases and J by 8 bases, 7 bases remained unmatched. The CDR3 has 14 residues. From germline, CDR1 is SNHLY and CDR2 FYNNEI.

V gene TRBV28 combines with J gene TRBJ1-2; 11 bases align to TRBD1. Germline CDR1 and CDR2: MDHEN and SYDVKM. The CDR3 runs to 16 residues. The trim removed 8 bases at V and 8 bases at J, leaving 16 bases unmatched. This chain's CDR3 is CASCYPGQGGPGGYTF. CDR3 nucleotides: TGTGCCAGCTGCTACCCGGGACAGGGGGGGCCGGGGGGCTACACCTTC.

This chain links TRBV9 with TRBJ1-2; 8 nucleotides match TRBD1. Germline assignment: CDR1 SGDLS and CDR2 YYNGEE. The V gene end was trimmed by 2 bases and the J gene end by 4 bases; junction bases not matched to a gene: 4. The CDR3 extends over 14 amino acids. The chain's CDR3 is CASSVLTGGYGYTF. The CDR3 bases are TGTGCCAGCAGCGTTCTAACAGGGGGCTATGGCTACACCTTC.

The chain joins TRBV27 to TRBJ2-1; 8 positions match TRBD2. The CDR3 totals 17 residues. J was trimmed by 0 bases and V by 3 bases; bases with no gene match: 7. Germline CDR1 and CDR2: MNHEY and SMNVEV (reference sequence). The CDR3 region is CASSFDTLAGSYNEQFF. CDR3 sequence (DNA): TGTGCCAGCAGTTTTGATACGCTAGCGGGCTCCTACAATGAGCAGTTCTTC.

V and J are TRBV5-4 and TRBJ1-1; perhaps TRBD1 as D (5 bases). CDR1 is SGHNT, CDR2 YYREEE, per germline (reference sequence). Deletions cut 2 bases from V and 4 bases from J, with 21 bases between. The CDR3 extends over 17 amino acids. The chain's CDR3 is CASSLNPKGNRLTEAFF. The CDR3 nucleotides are TGTGCCAGCAGCTTAAACCCCAAGGGGAACCGCCTCACTGAAGCTTTCTTT.

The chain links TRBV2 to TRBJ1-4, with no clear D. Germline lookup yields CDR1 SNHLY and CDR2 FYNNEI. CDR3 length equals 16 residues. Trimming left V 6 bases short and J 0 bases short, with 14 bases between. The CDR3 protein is CASRFLSGATNEKLFF. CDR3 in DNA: TGTGCCAGCAGGTTTTTGAGCGGTGCAACTAATGAAAAACTGTTTTTT. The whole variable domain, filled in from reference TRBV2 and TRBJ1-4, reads EPEVTQTPSHQVTQMGQEVILRCVPISNHLYFYWYRQILGQKVEFLVSFYNNEISEKSEIFDDQFSVERPDGSNFTLKIRSTKLEDSAMYFCASRFLSGATNEKLFFGSGTQLSVL.

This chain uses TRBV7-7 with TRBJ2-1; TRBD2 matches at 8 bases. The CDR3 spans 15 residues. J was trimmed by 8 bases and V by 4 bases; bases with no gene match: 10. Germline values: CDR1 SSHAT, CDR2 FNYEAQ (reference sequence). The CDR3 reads CASSSQIGGADEQFF. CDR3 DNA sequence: TGTGCCAGCAGCTCTCAAATCGGGGGGGCGGATGAGCAGTTCTTC.